These 24 T cell receptor beta chains share one sample of origin, sequenced in a study of vaccination and CD4 T cells after COVID-19. Regarding treatment: roughly 10-day PBMC culture with coronavirus spike peptide pools or control peptides (ViraFEST assay). Antigen specificity for these receptors is unknown. The Oncomine TCR Beta short-read assay was applied to DNA of cultured CD4+ T cells. TCRdb reanalysed the PCR reads using MiXCR and keeps one entry per CDR3 protein. The sample records 20,000 to 25,000 distinct CDR3 sequences, roughly 45% being singletons. Sequencing input: CD4+ T cells from blood, cultured in vitro. The receptors come from a human donor who had recovered from COVID-19.

This chain uses TRBV7-7 with TRBJ2-7; 14 positions agree with TRBD2. The length of the CDR3 is 15 residues. Germline V gene lookup returns CDR1 SSHAT and CDR2 FNYEAQ (reference sequence). J was trimmed by 4 bases and V by 4 bases; bases with no gene match: 3. The CDR3, as DNA: TGTGCCAGCAGCTCGGGACTAGCGGGGGTATACGAGCAGTACTTC. Protein sequence: CASSSGLAGVYEQYF.

This chain links TRBV20-1 with TRBJ2-7; 9 positions agree with TRBD1. V shed 3 bases, J shed 5 bases, and the junction held 8 bases outside the gene matches. The CDR3 consists of 14 residues. Germline V gene lookup returns CDR1 DFQATT and CDR2 SNEGSKA (reference sequence). CDR3 sequence reads: CSASRGQGIHEQYF. CDR3 bases: TGCAGTGCTAGTAGGGGACAGGGCATACACGAGCAGTACTTC.

This clonotype showed up just a few times. The chain recombines TRBV6-1 with TRBJ2-7, with a possible D match to TRBD1 (6 bases). The V gene lost 6 bases and the J gene lost 2 bases, with 17 bases spanning the gap. Germline values: CDR1 MNHNS, CDR2 SASEGT. CDR3 length: 15 residues. CDR3 DNA sequence: TGTGCCAGCAGACCCCCCCTGACAGGCCCCTACGAGCAGTACTTC. This sequence encodes CASRPPLTGPYEQYF.

The chain couples TRBV20-1 to TRBJ2-4; 13 bases line up with TRBD2. The CDR3 has 18 residues. Trimming took 6 bases from V and 0 from J; bases not matched to a gene: 11. Germline assignment: CDR1 DFQATT and CDR2 SNEGSKA (reference sequence). The CDR3 loop is CSALKGTSGTLAKNIQYF. CDR3 nucleotide sequence: TGCAGTGCCCTTAAAGGGACTAGCGGGACCCTAGCCAAAAACATTCAGTACTTC.

This clonotype came up a few times. This rearrangement joins TRBV5-1 to TRBJ2-2, with D possibly TRBD1 on 6 matching bases. Deletions cut 2 bases from V and 7 bases from J, with 15 bases between. Germline assignment: CDR1 SGHRS and CDR2 YFSETQ. The CDR3 runs 15 residues. Written as DNA, the CDR3 is TGCGCCAGCAGCTTCGTGGCAGGGGAAGACGGGGAGCTGTTTTTT. Translated: CASSFVAGEDGELFF.

The rearrangement links TRBV4-3 to TRBJ2-3; 7 positions match TRBD1. This CDR3 is 15 amino acids long. The junction had 13 bases not matched to a gene; V was cut back by 8 bases and J by 5 bases. Per the germline V gene, CDR1 is LGHNA and CDR2 is YSLEER. In nucleotides, the CDR3 is TGCGCCAGCCGTTATAGGACAGGAATTCTAGATACGCAGTATTTT. It translates to CASRYRTGILDTQYF.

This chain links TRBV4-1 with TRBJ2-3; no definite D call. Trimming left V 4 bases short and J 2 bases short, with 13 bases between. This CDR3 is built from 15 residues. Germline loops: CDR1 MGHRA, CDR2 YSYEKL. DNA of the CDR3: TGCGCCAGCAGCCGTAATGGGTTGCACACAGATACGCAGTATTTT. Protein sequence: CASSRNGLHTDTQYF.

This chain links TRBV6-1 with TRBJ1-2; 10 bases are shared with TRBD1. CDR1 MNHNS and CDR2 SASEGT come from the germline V gene. J lost 3 bases, V lost 6 bases, and 7 bases had no gene match. The CDR3 loop spans 15 amino acids. The CDR3 reads CASSDRGREYYGYTF. In DNA, the CDR3 is TGTGCCAGCAGCGACAGGGGGCGCGAGTACTATGGCTACACCTTC.

This clonotype appeared a few times. The gene calls are TRBV15 and TRBJ2-1, with D perhaps given as TRBD1 or TRBD2 (5 bases each). Trimming shortened V by 4 bases and J by 5 bases, and 27 bases separated the two germline ends. Germline assignment: CDR1 LNHNV and CDR2 YYDKDF (reference sequence). The CDR3 extends over 19 amino acids. CDR3 region: CATSKRDAESGQPHNEQFF. CDR3 DNA: TGTGCCACCAGCAAAAGGGATGCCGAGTCGGGGCAACCCCACAATGAGCAGTTCTTC.

The sample holds a few counts of this clonotype. The gene calls are TRBV7-2 and TRBJ2-7; 7 positions match TRBD2. The CDR3 extends over 15 amino acids. Germline V gene lookup returns CDR1 SGHTA and CDR2 FQGNSA. Trimming took 4 bases from V and 2 from J; bases not matched to a gene: 8. The CDR3 sequence: CASSSPGLTAYEQYF. The DNA for the CDR3 is TGTGCCAGCAGCTCCCCGGGACTAACGGCCTACGAGCAGTACTTC.

This clonotype was counted a few times. This rearrangement joins TRBV11-3 to TRBJ2-3; TRBD1 or TRBD2 may be the D gene (5 bases each). CDR1 and CDR2 (germline): SGHNT, YENEEA. V was cut by 5 bases and J by 0 bases, with 18 bases left in between. The CDR3 loop spans 17 amino acids. The CDR3 region is CASSPGGWAASTDTQYF. In DNA form, the CDR3 reads TGTGCCAGCAGCCCTGGGGGATGGGCGGCTAGCACAGATACGCAGTATTTT.

The CDR3: CASSPLTVNTEAFF. The CDR3 DNA reads TGTGCCAGCAGTCCCTTGACAGTGAACACTGAAGCTTTCTTT. V is TRBV2 and J is TRBJ1-1, with a tentative D call TRBD1 (5 bases). Germline V gene sequence: CDR1 SNHLY, CDR2 FYNNEI. The CDR3 consists of 14 residues. V shed 5 bases and J shed 0 bases, with 10 bases lying between them.

The chain carries TRBV7-2 and TRBJ1-6; weak D call: TRBD1 (6 bases). The CDR3 has 13 residues. V shed 5 bases and J shed 10 bases, with 12 bases lying between them. The germline gives CDR1 SGHTA, CDR2 FQGNSA. The CDR3 loop reads CASSPMQGSPLHF. DNA of the CDR3: TGTGCCAGCAGCCCGATGCAGGGGTCACCCCTCCACTTT.

In its sample, this clonotype was seen a few times. The V and J genes are TRBV7-2 and TRBJ1-2, with TRBD1 as a possible D gene (5 bases). CDR3 length equals 14 residues. Germline CDR1 is SGHTA and CDR2 is FQGNSA. Trimming removed 2 bases at V and 2 bases at J, with 9 bases between. Written as DNA, the CDR3 is TGTGCCAGCAGCTTATCCTCAGGGAACTATGGCTACACCTTC. This gives the protein CASSLSSGNYGYTF.

This clonotype was counted only a few times. The rearrangement uses TRBV2 and TRBJ2-5; no clear D gene. The CDR3 is 13 amino acids. V gave up 2 bases and J gave up 5 bases, with 9 bases separating them. Per the germline V gene, CDR1 is SNHLY and CDR2 is FYNNEI. CDR3 region: CASSERRRETQYF. The CDR3 DNA sequence: TGTGCCAGCAGTGAACGGAGAAGGGAGACCCAGTACTTC.

This clonotype is labeled as medium-sized. This chain links TRBV20-1 with TRBJ1-5; a possible D gene is TRBD1 (6 bases). The germline CDR1 and CDR2 sequences are DFQATT and SNEGSKA (reference sequence). The length of the CDR3 is 15 residues. Trimming cost V 5 bases and J 0 bases, with 14 bases left between them. The DNA for the CDR3 is TGCAGTGCTGGGGGGGGCGCTTATAGCAATCAGCCCCAGCATTTT. Translation: CSAGGGAYSNQPQHF.

This chain joins TRBV7-6 and TRBJ2-5, with 9 bases matching TRBD2. Germline loops: CDR1 SGHVS, CDR2 FNYEAQ. CDR3 size: 12 residues. V lost 7 bases, J lost 7 bases, and 4 bases stayed unmatched. CDR3 loop: CASTGRGGTQYF. The CDR3 DNA follows: TGTGCCAGCACCGGGCGGGGGGGGACCCAGTACTTC.

V gene TRBV5-4 combines with J gene TRBJ1-6, with D possibly TRBD1 on 6 matching bases. The V end was cut by 0 bases, the J end by 8 bases, with 9 bases between. Germline CDR1 is SGHNT and CDR2 is YYREEE (reference sequence). CDR3 length: 14 residues. The CDR3 sequence is CASSLGQAYSPLHF. The CDR3 coding sequence is TGTGCCAGCAGCTTGGGACAGGCCTATTCACCCCTCCACTTT.

This clonotype was recorded a few times. This sequence joins TRBV20-1 and TRBJ1-2; D gene uncertain. V lost 0 bases to trimming and J lost 0 bases, with 17 bases between them. Germline assignment: CDR1 DFQATT and CDR2 SNEGSKA (reference sequence). The length of the CDR3 is 17 residues. CDR3 in DNA: TGCAGTGCTAGAGATCAGTCAGGTTCAGGAGCTAACTATGGCTACACCTTC. The encoded protein is CSARDQSGSGANYGYTF.

The chain uses TRBV27 and TRBJ2-7; D gene ambiguous. With 5 bases removed from V and 2 bases from J, the gap between germline ends came to 13 bases. Germline V gene lookup returns CDR1 MNHEY and CDR2 SMNVEV (reference sequence). This CDR3 comprises 14 residues. DNA for the CDR3: TGTGCCAGCAGTCCTAATGCCCTAGCCTACGAGCAGTACTTC. Its protein is CASSPNALAYEQYF.

The CDR3 spells CASSGNPKNIQYF. The CDR3 nucleotides read TGTGCCAGCAGCGGGAATCCCAAAAACATTCAGTACTTC. V and J are TRBV28 and TRBJ2-4; tentatively, D is TRBD2 (5 bases). The CDR3 contains 13 residues. Trimming pared 6 bases from V and 2 bases from J, leaving 8 bases between. CDR1 is MDHEN and CDR2 is SYDVKM in the germline V gene.

The chain has TRBV6-1 and TRBJ2-7; D gene unclear. The germline V gene encodes CDR1 MNHNS and CDR2 SASEGT. The CDR3 runs 13 residues. Trimming took 4 bases from V and 9 from J, leaving 16 bases between them. CDR3 sequence: CASSVPVTFVQYF. The CDR3 nucleotides are TGTGCCAGCAGTGTCCCGGTGACCTTTGTGCAGTACTTC.

V usage is TRBV5-1 and J usage is TRBJ1-1, with D maybe TRBD1 (6 bases). The V end was cut by 4 bases, the J end by 4 bases, with 14 bases between. The CDR3 is 14 amino acids. The germline gives CDR1 SGHRS, CDR2 YFSETQ. The CDR3 loop reads CASSPQGGGTEAFF. The CDR3 DNA reads TGCGCCAGCAGCCCACAGGGAGGAGGCACTGAAGCTTTCTTT.

This clonotype showed up just a few times. The chain employs TRBV5-1 and TRBJ2-5; 8 bases align to TRBD2. The germline CDR1 and CDR2 sequences are SGHRS and YFSETQ. The CDR3 loop spans 16 amino acids. After removal of 0 bases from V and 5 bases from J, the junction contained 9 bases not matched to a gene. The DNA for the CDR3 is TGCGCCAGCAGCTTGGATGCCGGGGGGGTCAGGGAGACCCAGTACTTC. It encodes CASSLDAGGVRETQYF.